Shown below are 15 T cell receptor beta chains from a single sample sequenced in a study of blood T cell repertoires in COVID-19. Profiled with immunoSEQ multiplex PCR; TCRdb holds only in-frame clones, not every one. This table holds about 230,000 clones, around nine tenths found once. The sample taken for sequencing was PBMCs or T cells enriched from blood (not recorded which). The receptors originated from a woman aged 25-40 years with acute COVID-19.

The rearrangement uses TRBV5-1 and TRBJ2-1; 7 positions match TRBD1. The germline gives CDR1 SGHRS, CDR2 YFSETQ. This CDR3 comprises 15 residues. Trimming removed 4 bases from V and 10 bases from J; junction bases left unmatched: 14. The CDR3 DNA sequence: TGCGCCAGCAGCCTGGGTTCACAGGGGAGTGGGGAGCAGTTCTTC. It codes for CASSLGSQGSGEQFF.

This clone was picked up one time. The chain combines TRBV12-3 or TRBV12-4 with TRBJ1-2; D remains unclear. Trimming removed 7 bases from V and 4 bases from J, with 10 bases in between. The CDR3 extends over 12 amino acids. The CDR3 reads CASTHRLYGYTF. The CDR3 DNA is TGTGCCAGCACACACCGACTCTATGGCTACACCTTC.

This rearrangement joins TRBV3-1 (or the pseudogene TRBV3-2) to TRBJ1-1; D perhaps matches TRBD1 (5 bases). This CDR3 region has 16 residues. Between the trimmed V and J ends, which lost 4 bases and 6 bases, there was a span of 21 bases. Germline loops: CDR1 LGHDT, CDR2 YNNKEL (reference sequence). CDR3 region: CASSPRSYAGLAEAFF. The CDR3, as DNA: TGTGCCAGCAGCCCCCGGTCCTATGCAGGGTTGGCTGAAGCTTTCTTT.

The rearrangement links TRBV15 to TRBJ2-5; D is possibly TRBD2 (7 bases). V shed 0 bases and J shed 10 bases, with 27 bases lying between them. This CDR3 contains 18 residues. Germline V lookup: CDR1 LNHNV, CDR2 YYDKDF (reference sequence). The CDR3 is CATSREIGGLSGGLSQYF. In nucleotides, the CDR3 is TGTGCCACCAGCAGAGAGATTGGGGGACTATCCGGGGGCCTAAGCCAGTACTTC.

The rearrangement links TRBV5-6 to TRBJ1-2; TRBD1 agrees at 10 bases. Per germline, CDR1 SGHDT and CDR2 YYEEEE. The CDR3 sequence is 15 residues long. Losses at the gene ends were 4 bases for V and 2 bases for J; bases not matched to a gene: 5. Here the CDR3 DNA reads TGTGCCAGCAGCCCCTGGGACAGGGGAAACTATGGCTACACCTTC. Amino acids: CASSPWDRGNYGYTF.

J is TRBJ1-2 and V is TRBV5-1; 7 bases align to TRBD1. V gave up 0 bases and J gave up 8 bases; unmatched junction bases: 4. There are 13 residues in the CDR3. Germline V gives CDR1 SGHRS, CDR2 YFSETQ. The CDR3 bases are TGCGCCAGCAGCTTGGCCCAGGGGGGAGGCTACACCTTC. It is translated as CASSLAQGGGYTF.

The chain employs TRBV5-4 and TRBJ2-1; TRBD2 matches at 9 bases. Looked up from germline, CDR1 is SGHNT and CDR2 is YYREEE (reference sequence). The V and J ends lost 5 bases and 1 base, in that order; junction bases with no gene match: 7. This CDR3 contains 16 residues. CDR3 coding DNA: TGTGCCAGCAGGCGGGGGGGGTTAGGGTCCTACAATGAGCAGTTCTTC. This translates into CASRRGGLGSYNEQFF.

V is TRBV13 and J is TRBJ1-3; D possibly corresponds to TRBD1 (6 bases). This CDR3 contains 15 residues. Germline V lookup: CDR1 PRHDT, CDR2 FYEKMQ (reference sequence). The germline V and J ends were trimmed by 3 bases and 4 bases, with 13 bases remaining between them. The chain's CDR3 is CASSFWMDRGNTIYF. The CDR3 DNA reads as TGTGCCAGCAGCTTCTGGATGGACAGAGGAAACACCATATATTTT.

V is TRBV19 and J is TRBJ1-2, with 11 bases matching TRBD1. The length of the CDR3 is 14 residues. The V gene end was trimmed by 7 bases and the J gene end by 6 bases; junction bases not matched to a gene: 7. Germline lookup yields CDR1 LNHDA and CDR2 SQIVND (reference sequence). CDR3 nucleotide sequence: TGTGCCAGTACCCGCGGACAGGGGGCAAATGGCTACACCTTC. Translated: CASTRGQGANGYTF.

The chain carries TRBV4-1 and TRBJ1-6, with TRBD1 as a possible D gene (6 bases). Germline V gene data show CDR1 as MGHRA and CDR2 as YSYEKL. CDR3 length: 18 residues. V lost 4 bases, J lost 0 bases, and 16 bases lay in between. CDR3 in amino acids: CASSRIDRSSSYNSPLHF. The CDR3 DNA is TGCGCCAGCAGCCGCATCGACAGGTCAAGCTCCTATAATTCACCCCTCCACTTT.

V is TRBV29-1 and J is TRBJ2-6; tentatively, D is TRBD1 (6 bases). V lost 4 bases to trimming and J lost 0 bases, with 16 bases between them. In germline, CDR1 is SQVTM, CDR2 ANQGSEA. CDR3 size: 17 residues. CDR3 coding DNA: TGCAGCGTTGTGAACCGGGACATCCTCTCTGGGGCCAACGTCCTGACTTTC. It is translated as CSVVNRDILSGANVLTF.

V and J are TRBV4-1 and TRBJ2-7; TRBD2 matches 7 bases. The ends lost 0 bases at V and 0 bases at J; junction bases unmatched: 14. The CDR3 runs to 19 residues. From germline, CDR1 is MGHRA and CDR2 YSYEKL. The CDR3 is CASSQEQVRSAGSSYEQYF. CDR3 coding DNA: TGCGCCAGCAGCCAAGAGCAGGTCAGGTCAGCGGGGAGCTCCTACGAGCAGTACTTC.

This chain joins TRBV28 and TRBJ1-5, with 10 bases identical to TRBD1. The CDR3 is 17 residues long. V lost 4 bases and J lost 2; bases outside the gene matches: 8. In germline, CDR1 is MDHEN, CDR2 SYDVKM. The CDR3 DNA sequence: TGTGCCAGCAGTTCGGGACAGGGGATTGCGGGCAATCAGCCCCAGCATTTT. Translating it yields CASSSGQGIAGNQPQHF.

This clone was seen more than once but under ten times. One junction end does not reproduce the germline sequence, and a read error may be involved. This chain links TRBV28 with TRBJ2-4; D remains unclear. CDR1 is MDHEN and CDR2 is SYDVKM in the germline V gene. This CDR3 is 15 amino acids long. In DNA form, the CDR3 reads TGTGCCAGCAGTCGCCCTGGAATAGCCAGAAACATTCAGTACTTC. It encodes CASSRPGIARNIQYF.

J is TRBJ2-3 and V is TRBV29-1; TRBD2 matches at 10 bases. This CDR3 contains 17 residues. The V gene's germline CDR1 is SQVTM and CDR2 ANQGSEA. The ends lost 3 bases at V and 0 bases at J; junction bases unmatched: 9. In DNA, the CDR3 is TGCAGCGTTGACGGCCTAGCGGGGGCTTCTAGCACAGATACGCAGTATTTT. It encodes CSVDGLAGASSTDTQYF.